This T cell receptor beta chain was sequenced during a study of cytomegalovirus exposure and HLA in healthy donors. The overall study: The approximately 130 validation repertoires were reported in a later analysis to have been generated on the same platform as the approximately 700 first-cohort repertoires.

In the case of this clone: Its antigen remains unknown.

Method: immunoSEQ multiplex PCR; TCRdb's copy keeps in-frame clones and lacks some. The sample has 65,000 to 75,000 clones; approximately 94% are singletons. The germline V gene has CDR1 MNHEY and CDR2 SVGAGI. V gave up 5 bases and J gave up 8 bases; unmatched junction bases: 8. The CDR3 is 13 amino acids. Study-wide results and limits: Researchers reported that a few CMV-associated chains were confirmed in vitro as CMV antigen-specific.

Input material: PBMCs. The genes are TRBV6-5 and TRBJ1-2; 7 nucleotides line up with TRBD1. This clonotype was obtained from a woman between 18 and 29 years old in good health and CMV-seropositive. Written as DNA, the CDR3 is TGTGCCAGCAGTCCAGACAGGGTTGGAGGCTACACCTTC. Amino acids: CASSPDRVGGYTF.